The 10 T cell receptor beta chains below come from one sample, sequenced in a study of shared clonotypes between healthy human individuals. Repertoires were generated with immunoSEQ multiplex PCR, while TCRdb's copy carries only in-frame clones and drops some. The sample holds 850,000 to 1,100,000 clones, roughly 80% seen once. Sequenced: memory CD4+ T cells from PBMCs. Subset defined: CD45RA-negative fraction. The origin of the receptors is a man younger than 35 in good health. Some clones in this sample may be carry-over from other donors' samples.

J is TRBJ2-7 and V is TRBV18; TRBD1 might be the D (6 bases). Trimming stripped 5 bases from V and 7 bases from J, with 21 bases between. CDR1 and CDR2 (germline): KGHSH, LQKENI. The CDR3 is made up of 15 amino acids. The CDR3 bases are TGTGCCAGCTCAGTTTACAGGGACGTGCTGGGGGAGCAGTACTTC. Residues: CASSVYRDVLGEQYF.

This chain links TRBV5-1 with TRBJ2-6; weak D call: TRBD1 (5 bases). The CDR3 totals 16 residues. Trimming took off 0 bases at V and 2 bases at J, with 9 bases between the two ends. Germline-derived CDR1 and CDR2 are SGHRS and YFSETQ. For the CDR3, the DNA is TGCGCCAGCAGCTTGGCCTTGACAGCTGGGGCCAACGTCCTGACTTTC. Its translation: CASSLALTAGANVLTF.

The chain couples TRBV28 to TRBJ1-5, with D maybe TRBD1 (6 bases). This CDR3 contains 12 residues. With 10 bases removed from V and 16 bases from J, the gap between germline ends came to 23 bases. Germline assignment: CDR1 MDHEN and CDR2 SYDVKM. CDR3 sequence (DNA): TGTGCCACCCAAGCGACCCGACAGGTGCAACATTTT. It translates to CATQATRQVQHF.

About this clone: A single base separates this from a much larger clone, so it may be a read error. The chain links TRBV29-1 to TRBJ1-1; D ambiguous. This CDR3 is built from 13 residues. The germline V gene encodes CDR1 SQVTM and CDR2 ANQGSEA. V was clipped by 6 bases and J by 0 bases, with 11 bases between them. For the CDR3, the DNA is TGCAGCGTGTTCTCACGGGTGAACACTGAAGCTTTCTTT. Translated: CSVFSRVNTEAFF.

The gene calls are TRBV28 and TRBJ1-3; D unclear. The V end lost 4 bases, the J end lost 4 bases, and 8 bases lay between the germline ends. This CDR3 has 13 amino acids. Looked up from germline, CDR1 is MDHEN and CDR2 is SYDVKM. The CDR3 sequence: CASSSQAGNTIYF. The CDR3 DNA sequence: TGTGCCAGCAGTTCTCAGGCGGGAAACACCATATATTTT.

The chain uses TRBV7-9 and TRBJ2-5; perhaps TRBD2 as D (5 bases). Germline V CDR1 and CDR2: SEHNR, FQNEAQ (reference sequence). V gave up 1 base and J gave up 9 bases, with 6 bases separating them. The CDR3 extends over 11 amino acids. CDR3 residues: CASSLVGAQYF. In nucleotides, the CDR3 is TGTGCCAGCAGCTTAGTCGGGGCCCAGTACTTC.

This sequence joins TRBV21-1 and TRBJ2-7; the tabulated D call, TRBD2, remains unverified against the DNA. TRBV21-1 is labeled a pseudogene. This CDR3 has 14 amino acids. CDR3 loop: CASRAWRGGYEQYF. For the CDR3, the DNA is TGTGCCAGCAGAGCCTGGAGGGGCGGCTACGAGCAGTACTTC.

The chain employs TRBV19 and TRBJ1-5; TRBD1 might be the D (5 bases). The CDR3 is 13 amino acids. Between the trimmed V and J ends, which lost 3 bases and 5 bases, there was a span of 8 bases. The germline V gene has CDR1 LNHDA and CDR2 SQIVND (reference sequence). CDR3 sequence: CASSMDMDQPQHF. CDR3 DNA: TGTGCCAGTAGTATGGACATGGATCAGCCCCAGCATTTT.

The chain links TRBV4-1 to TRBJ1-2; the D is unclear. CDR1 is MGHRA and CDR2 is YSYEKL in the germline V gene. V was trimmed by 0 bases and J by 4 bases, leaving 3 bases between them. The CDR3 consists of 12 residues. In nucleotides, the CDR3 is TGCGCCAGCAGCCAAGAAGCCTATGGCTACACCTTC. Encoded protein: CASSQEAYGYTF.

This clone showed up just once. V and J are TRBV7-2 and TRBJ2-1; a possible D gene is TRBD2 (7 bases). This CDR3 is built from 15 residues. Deletions cut 5 bases from V and 3 bases from J, with 14 bases between. Germline V gives CDR1 SGHTA, CDR2 FQGNSA. CDR3 sequence: CASSTRGTNYNEQFF. The DNA of the CDR3 is TGTGCCAGCAGCACTAGGGGGACTAACTACAATGAGCAGTTCTTC.